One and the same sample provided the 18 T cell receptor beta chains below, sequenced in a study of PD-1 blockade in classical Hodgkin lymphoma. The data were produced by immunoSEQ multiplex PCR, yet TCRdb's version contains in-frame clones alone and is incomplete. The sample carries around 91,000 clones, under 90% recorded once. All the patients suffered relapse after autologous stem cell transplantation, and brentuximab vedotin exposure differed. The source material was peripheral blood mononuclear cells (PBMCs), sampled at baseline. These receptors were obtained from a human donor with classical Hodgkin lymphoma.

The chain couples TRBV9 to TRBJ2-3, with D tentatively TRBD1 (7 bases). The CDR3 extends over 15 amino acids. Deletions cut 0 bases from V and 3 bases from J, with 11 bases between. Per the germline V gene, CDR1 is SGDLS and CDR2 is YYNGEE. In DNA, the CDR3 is TGTGCCAGCAGCGTAGTCAGGGGGGCTACAGATACGCAGTATTTT. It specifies CASSVVRGATDTQYF.

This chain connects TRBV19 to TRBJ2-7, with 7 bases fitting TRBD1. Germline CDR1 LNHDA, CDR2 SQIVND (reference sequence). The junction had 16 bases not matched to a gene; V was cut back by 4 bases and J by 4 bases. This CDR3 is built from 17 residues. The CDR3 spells CASSNPAGTGARYEQYF. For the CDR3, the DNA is TGTGCCAGTAGTAACCCAGCCGGTACAGGGGCACGGTACGAGCAGTACTTC.

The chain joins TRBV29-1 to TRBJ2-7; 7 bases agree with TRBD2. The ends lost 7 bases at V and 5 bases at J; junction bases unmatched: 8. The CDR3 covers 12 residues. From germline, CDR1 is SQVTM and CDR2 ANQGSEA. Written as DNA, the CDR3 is TGCAGCGCCGGGCGGGAGTTCAACGAGCAGTACTTC. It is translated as CSAGREFNEQYF.

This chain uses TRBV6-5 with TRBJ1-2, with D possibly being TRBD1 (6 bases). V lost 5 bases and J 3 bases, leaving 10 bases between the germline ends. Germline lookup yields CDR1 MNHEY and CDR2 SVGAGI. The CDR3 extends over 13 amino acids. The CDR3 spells CASSKGGDYGYTF. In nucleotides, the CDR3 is TGTGCCAGCAGTAAGGGGGGGGACTATGGCTACACCTTC.

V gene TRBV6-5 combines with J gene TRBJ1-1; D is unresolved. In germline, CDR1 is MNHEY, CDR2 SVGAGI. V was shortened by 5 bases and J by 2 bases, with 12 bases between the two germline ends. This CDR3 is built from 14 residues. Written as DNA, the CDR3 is TGTGCCAGCAGTAGGGTTGAGGGAAACACTGAAGCTTTCTTT. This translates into CASSRVEGNTEAFF.

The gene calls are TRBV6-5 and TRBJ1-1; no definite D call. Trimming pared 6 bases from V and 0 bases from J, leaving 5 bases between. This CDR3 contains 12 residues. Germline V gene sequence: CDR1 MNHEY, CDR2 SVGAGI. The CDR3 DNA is TGTGCCAGCAGGAGCGTGAACACTGAAGCTTTCTTT. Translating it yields CASRSVNTEAFF.

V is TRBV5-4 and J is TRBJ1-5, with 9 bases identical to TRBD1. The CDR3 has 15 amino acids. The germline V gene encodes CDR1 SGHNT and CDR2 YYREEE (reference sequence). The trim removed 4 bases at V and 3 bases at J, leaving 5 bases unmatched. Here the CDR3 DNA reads TGTGCCAGCAGCCCGGGACAGGGCAACAATCAGCCCCAGCATTTT. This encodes CASSPGQGNNQPQHF.

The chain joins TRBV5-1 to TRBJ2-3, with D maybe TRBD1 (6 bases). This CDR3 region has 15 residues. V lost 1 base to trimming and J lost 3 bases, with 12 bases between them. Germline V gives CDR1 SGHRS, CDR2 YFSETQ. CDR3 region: CASSLRGTRTDTQYF. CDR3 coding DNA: TGCGCCAGCAGCTTGAGAGGGACAAGGACAGATACGCAGTATTTT.

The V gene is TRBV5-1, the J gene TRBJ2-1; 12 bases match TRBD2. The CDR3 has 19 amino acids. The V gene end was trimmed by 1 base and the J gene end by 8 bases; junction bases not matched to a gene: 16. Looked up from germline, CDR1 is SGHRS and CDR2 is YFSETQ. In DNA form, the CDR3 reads TGCGCCAGCAGCTTGTTAACGGCGCTAGCGGGAGGGTCTCGCTATGAGCAGTTCTTC. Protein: CASSLLTALAGGSRYEQFF.

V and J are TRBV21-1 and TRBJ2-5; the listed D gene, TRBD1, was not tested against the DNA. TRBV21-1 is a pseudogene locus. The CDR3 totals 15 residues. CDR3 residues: CASSKGACRQETQYF. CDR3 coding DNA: TGTGCCAGCAGCAAAGGGGCCTGTCGCCAAGAGACCCAGTACTTC.

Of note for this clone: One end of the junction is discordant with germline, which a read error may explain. CDR3 nucleotide sequence: TGTGCCAGCAGTTTATCCCAGGGGGGCGGTCACCTTTTC. This translates into CASSLSQGGGHLF. V usage is TRBV28 and J usage is TRBJ2-4, with D perhaps matching TRBD1 (7 bases). The CDR3 is 13 amino acids. Germline loops: CDR1 MDHEN, CDR2 SYDVKM.

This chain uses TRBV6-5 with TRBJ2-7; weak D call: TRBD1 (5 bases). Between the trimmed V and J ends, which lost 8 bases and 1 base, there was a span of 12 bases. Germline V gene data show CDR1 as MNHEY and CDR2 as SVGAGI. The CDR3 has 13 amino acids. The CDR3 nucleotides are TGTGCCAGCCATCGACAGAATTCCTACGAGCAGTACTTC. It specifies CASHRQNSYEQYF.

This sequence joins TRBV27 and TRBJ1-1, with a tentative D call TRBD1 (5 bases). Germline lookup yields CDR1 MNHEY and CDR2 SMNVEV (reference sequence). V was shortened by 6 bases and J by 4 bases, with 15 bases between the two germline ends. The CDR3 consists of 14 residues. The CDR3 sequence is CASRRDTGGTEAFF. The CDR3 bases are TGTGCCAGCAGGAGGGATACGGGGGGCACTGAAGCTTTCTTT.

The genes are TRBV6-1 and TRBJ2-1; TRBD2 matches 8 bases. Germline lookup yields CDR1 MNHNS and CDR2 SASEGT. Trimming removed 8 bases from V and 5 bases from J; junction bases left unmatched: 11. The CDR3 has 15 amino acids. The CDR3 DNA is TGTGCCAGCGTATGGAGCGGGAGATCCCACAATGAGCAGTTCTTC. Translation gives CASVWSGRSHNEQFF.

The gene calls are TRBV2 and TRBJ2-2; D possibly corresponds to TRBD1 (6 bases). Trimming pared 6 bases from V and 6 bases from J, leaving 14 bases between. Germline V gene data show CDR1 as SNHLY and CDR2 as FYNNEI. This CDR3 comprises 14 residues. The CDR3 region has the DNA TGTGCCAGCAGAGTTGGACAGTCGGCCGGGGAGCTGTTTTTT. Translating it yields CASRVGQSAGELFF.

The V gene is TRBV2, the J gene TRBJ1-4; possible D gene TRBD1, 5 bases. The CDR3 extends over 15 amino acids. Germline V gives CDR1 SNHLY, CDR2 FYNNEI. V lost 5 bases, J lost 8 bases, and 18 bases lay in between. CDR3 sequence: CASSLNGAGGEKLFF. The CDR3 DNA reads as TGTGCCAGCAGTCTTAACGGGGCAGGAGGGGAAAAACTGTTTTTT.

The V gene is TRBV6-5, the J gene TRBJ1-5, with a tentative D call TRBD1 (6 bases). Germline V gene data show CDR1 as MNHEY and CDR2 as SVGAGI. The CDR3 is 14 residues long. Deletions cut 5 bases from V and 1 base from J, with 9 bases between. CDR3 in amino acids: CASSIRGSNQPQHF. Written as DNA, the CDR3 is TGTGCCAGCAGTATCAGGGGAAGCAATCAGCCCCAGCATTTT.

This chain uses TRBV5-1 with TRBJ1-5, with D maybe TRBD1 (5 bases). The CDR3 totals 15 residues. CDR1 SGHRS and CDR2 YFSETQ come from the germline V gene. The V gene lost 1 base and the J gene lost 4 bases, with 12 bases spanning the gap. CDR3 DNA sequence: TGCGCCAGCAGCTTGACGGGTTCAGGGAATCAGCCCCAGCATTTT. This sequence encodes CASSLTGSGNQPQHF.